This record looks at one T cell receptor beta chain sequence and its context. Antigen unknown. Germline-derived CDR1 and CDR2 are MNHEY and SVGEGT. V lost 5 bases and J lost 7, with 12 bases in between. CDR3 size: 13 residues. The sample comes from a study of T cell repertoires in cytomegalovirus infection. In the study overall: Well-studied HLA-B-restricted epitopes and recently identified HLA-C-restricted epitopes of CMV were both used in the study. The public TCR beta signatures pointed to both CMV infection and matching HLA type. Findings and caveats of the study: Based on cumulative public TCR beta family frequency, carriers of CMV plus the relevant HLA were identified. Dominating the ex vivo response were HLA-C-restricted CMV-specific TCR beta clonotypes.

TCRdb called the reads again in MiXCR, with one record for every CDR3 protein. The sample carries about 770,000 distinct CDR3 sequences, almost 30% recorded once. The starting material was cultured CD8+ T cells from PBMCs, obtained from culture after CMV antigen stimulation. The sequence was collected from a human donor in good health (CMV status not recorded). Some clones in this sample may be carry-over from other donors' samples. The chain joins TRBV6-2 or TRBV6-3 to TRBJ2-1; tentatively, D is TRBD2 (5 bases). CDR3 nucleotide sequence: TGTGCCAGCAGTCTTAATTCGGGGAATGAGCAGTTCTTC. Its translation: CASSLNSGNEQFF.